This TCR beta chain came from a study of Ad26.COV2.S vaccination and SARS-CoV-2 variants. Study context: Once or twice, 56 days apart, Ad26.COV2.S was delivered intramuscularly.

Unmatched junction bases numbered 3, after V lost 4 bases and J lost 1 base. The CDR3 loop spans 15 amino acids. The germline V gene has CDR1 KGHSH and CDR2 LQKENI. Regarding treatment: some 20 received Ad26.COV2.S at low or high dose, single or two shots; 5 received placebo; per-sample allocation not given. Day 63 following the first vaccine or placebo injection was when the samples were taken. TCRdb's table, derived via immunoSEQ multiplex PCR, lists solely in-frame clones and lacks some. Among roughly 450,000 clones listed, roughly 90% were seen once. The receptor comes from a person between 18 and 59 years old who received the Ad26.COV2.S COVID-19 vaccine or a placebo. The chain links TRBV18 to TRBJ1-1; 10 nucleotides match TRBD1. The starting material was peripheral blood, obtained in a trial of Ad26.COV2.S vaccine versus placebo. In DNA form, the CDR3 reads TGTGCCAGCTCACGCGGACAGGGGGAGAACACTGAAGCTTTCTTT. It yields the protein CASSRGQGENTEAFF.